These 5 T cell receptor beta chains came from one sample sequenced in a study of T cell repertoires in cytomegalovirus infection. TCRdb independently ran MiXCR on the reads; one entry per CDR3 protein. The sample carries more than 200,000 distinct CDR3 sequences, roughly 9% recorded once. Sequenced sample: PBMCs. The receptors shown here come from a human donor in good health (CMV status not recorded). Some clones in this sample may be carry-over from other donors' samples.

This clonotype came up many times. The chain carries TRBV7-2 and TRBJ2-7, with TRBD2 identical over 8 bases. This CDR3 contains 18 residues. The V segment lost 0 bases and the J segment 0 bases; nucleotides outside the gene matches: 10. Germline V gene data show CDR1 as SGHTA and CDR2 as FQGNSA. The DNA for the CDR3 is TGTGCCAGCAGCTTAGCGGCCTCGGGCGGGGGGAGCTCCTACGAGCAGTACTTC. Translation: CASSLAASGGGSSYEQYF.

The CDR3 protein is CSARIQQGALGTEAFF. DNA of the CDR3: TGCAGTGCTAGAATCCAACAGGGTGCGTTGGGCACTGAAGCTTTCTTT. The chain has TRBV20-1 and TRBJ1-1; weak D call: TRBD1 (6 bases). This CDR3 comprises 16 residues. Germline loops: CDR1 DFQATT, CDR2 SNEGSKA (reference sequence). The V end was cut by 2 bases, the J end by 4 bases, with 20 bases between.

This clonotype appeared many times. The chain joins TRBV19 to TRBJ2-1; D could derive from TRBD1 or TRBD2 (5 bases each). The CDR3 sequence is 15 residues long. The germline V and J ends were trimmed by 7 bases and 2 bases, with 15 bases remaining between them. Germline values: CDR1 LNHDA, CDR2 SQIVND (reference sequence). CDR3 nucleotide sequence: TGTGCCAGTACCCCGGGTGGGACGGCCTACAATGAGCAGTTCTTC. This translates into CASTPGGTAYNEQFF. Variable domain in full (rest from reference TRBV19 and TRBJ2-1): DGGITQSPKYLFRKEGQNVTLSCEQNLNHDAMYWYRQDPGQGLRLIYYSQIVNDFQKGDIAEGYSVSREKKESFPLTVTSAQKNPTAFYLCASTPGGTAYNEQFFGPGTRLTVL.

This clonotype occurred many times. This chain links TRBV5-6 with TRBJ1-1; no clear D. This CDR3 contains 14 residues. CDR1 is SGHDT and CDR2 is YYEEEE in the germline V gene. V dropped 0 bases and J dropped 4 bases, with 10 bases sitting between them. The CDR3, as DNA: TGTGCCAGCAGCTTGGGGCCCGACGGCACTGAAGCTTTCTTT. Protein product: CASSLGPDGTEAFF.

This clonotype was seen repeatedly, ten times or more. The CDR3 protein is CASSHRGSATDTQYF. CDR3 DNA: TGTGCCAGCAGCCACAGGGGATCGGCCACAGATACGCAGTATTTT. V usage is TRBV12-3 or TRBV12-4 and J usage is TRBJ2-3; TRBD1 matches at 7 bases. Trimming at V came to 6 bases and at J to 2 bases, leaving 8 bases not matched to a gene. The CDR3 has 15 residues.